This TCR beta chain was documented in a study of T-cell memory formation after mild COVID-19. Study results and limitations: A balance of CD4 and CD8 characterized clones contracting day 15 to 85, whereas later expanders leaned CD4+. Mainly CM and EM harbored the contracting CD4+ clones; mainly EMRA harbored the CD8+ ones. Second-wave clones peaking on day 37 lacked confirmed SARS-CoV-2 specificity. Researchers found some responding clones in pre-infection memory, a sign that cross-reactive memory joined.

CDR3 size: 16 residues. The germline CDR1 and CDR2 sequences are DFQATT and SNEGSKA (reference sequence). The V end was cut by 2 bases, the J end by 5 bases, with 19 bases between. Each CDR3 protein is one row after TCRdb ran MiXCR on the 5' RACE reads. The table shows approximately 290,000 distinct CDR3 sequences, with roughly 8% occurring only once. This clonotype has only a few counts. Its antigen is not identified. The chain joins TRBV20-1 to TRBJ1-5, with D maybe TRBD1 (5 bases). The sequence derives from a young man who had mild COVID-19 (a few samples of this study predate the infection). Cell type and time point are not known. Source material: PBMCs or a T cell subset sorted from them (not recorded which). CDR3 sequence: CSARSWGRTIHQPQHF. Written as DNA, the CDR3 is TGCAGTGCTAGATCATGGGGCCGGACGATTCATCAGCCCCAGCATTTT.